The T cell receptor beta chain under discussion was sequenced for a study of blood T cells in healthy people across ages. This CDR3 spans 11 amino acids. Then a second PCR, running about 6 to 11 cycles, was carried out with a sample-barcoded 5' primer and a J-beta primer mix. A single record per CDR3 protein comes from TCRdb applying MiXCR to the 5' RACE reads. The sample holds fewer than 1 million distinct CDR3 sequences; 44% are singletons and the top ten take roughly a fifth. The sample was blood. This chain uses TRBV12-3 or TRBV12-4 with TRBJ2-5; no clear D gene. TRBJ2-7 explains the end of the DNA better; the J call may be wrong. The receptor's source is a man in his sixties in good health. DNA for the CDR3: TGTGCCAGCAGTTTATTATGCGAGCAGTACTTC. Protein: CASSLLCEQYF.